These T cell receptor beta chains were read from a single sample in a study of identifying expanded T cells in peripheral blood. Sequencing was performed with immunoSEQ multiplex PCR; in TCRdb, only in-frame clones are kept and a portion is missing. The sample shows about 97,000 clones, approximately 88% of them seen only once. Sequenced: blood. These TCRs come from a person between 18 and 75 years old in good health. Both conserved end residues are part of each CDR3. A D gene is named only where the DNA matches it firmly. Where a row states a size, it is once, few, many or the class of an expanded clone; other rows omit it.

V gene	CDR3 length	J gene	clone size	D gene	CDR3 DNA	CDR3 protein
TRBV5-1	14	TRBJ2-1	once	TRBD1	TGCGCCAGCCAGGGACAGGTGACAAACAATGAGCAGTTCTTC	CASQGQVTNNEQFF
TRBV18	14	TRBJ2-7	-	-	TGTGCCAGCTCACCAAGAAGGCAGACGGACGAGCAGTACTTC	CASSPRRQTDEQYF
TRBV9	15	TRBJ2-1	-	-	TGTGCCAGCAGCGTAACGACTCTCTCCTACAATGAGCAGTTCTTC	CASSVTTLSYNEQFF
TRBV27	15	TRBJ2-1	-	-	TGTGCCAGCAGTTCAAGGAGAGACCCCTACAATGAGCAGTTCTTC	CASSSRRDPYNEQFF
TRBV5-4	15	TRBJ2-7	-	TRBD2	TGTGCCAGCAGCGCCTGGACTAGCGGGAGTAACGAGCAGTACTTC	CASSAWTSGSNEQYF
TRBV5-1	16	TRBJ2-5	-	TRBD2	TGCGCCAGCAGCCCCGGGACTAGCGTCCCCCAAGAGACCCAGTACTTC	CASSPGTSVPQETQYF
TRBV18	16	TRBJ1-2	-	TRBD1	TGTGCCAGCTCACTTGATTCGGGACAGGTCAAAGGGGGCTACACCTTC	CASSLDSGQVKGGYTF
TRBV19	16	TRBJ1-3	-	-	TGTGCCAGTAGTCTCGGGGTCCCGAGCTCTGGAAACACCATATATTTT	CASSLGVPSSGNTIYF
TRBV7-9	16	TRBJ2-1	-	TRBD2	TGTGCCAGCAGCTTGTCCTTAGCGGGTAGCCTAAATGAGCAGTTCTTC	CASSLSLAGSLNEQFF
TRBV5-6	18	TRBJ2-3	-	TRBD1	TGTGCCAGCACCCTCGGACAGGGGCCTTGGGGTGGCACAGATACGCAGTATTTT	CASTLGQGPWGGTDTQYF
TRBV5-1	13	TRBJ2-7	-	-	TGCGCCAGCAGCTCCCTTCAATCCTACGAGCAGTACTTC	CASSSLQSYEQYF
TRBV9	13	TRBJ1-1	-	-	TGTGCCAGCAGCCGGGCCTCCCTGGATGAAGCTTTCTTT	CASSRASLDEAFF
TRBV21-1	12	TRBJ2-7	-	-	TGTGCCAGCGACAGGACCTCCTACGAGCAGTACTTC	CASDRTSYEQYF
TRBV28	15	TRBJ1-4	-	-	TGTGCCAGCTTCACAGGGACCCCAACTAATGAAAAACTGTTTTTT	CASFTGTPTNEKLFF
TRBV19	16	TRBJ2-3	-	-	TGTGCCAGTGCCCGCACGTTACAGGGCCTCACAGATACGCAGTATTTT	CASARTLQGLTDTQYF
TRBV7-9	13	TRBJ1-5	-	-	TGTGCCAGCAGCTTAGCGCAGGGTCAGCCCCAGCATTTT	CASSLAQGQPQHF
TRBV14	14	TRBJ2-2	few	-	TGTGCCAGCAGCCAAGAACTGTCGGTCGGGGAGCTGTTTTTT	CASSQELSVGELFF
TRBV27	13	TRBJ1-1	-	-	TGTGCCAGCAGTCTTGGAAGGAACACTGAAGCTTTCTTT	CASSLGRNTEAFF
TRBV28	14	TRBJ2-7	-	-	TGTGCCAGCAGCTATGGACTGCTATCCTACGAGCAGTACTTC	CASSYGLLSYEQYF
TRBV11-2	14	TRBJ2-5	-	-	TGTGCCAGCAGCTTAGCAGGCGGCGGGGAGACCCAGTACTTC	CASSLAGGGETQYF
TRBV4-2	16	TRBJ2-3	-	TRBD1	TGTGCCAGCAGCACAGAGGGACAGTTTAGCACAGATACGCAGTATTTT	CASSTEGQFSTDTQYF
TRBV5-8	14	TRBJ1-2	-	-	TGTGCCAGCGAGCAGACAGGATCTAACTATGGCTACACCTTC	CASEQTGSNYGYTF
TRBV28	14	TRBJ2-7	once	-	TGTGCCAGCAGTTTGGAGCCTTCCCTTTACGAGCAGTACTTC	CASSLEPSLYEQYF
TRBV19	13	TRBJ1-2	-	-	TGTGCCAGTAGGGATCAGGGTTACTATGGCTACACCTTC	CASRDQGYYGYTF
TRBV7-2	14	TRBJ2-3	few	TRBD1	TGTGCCAGCAGCTTAGAACAGGGGACAGATACGCAGTATTTT	CASSLEQGTDTQYF
TRBV27	15	TRBJ1-3	-	-	TGTGCCAGCAGCCCCTTAAGGGGGGTCGGAAACACCATATATTTT	CASSPLRGVGNTIYF
TRBV11-2	13	TRBJ2-1	-	-	TGTGCCAGCAGCCCCGGGTCATACAATGAGCAGTTCTTC	CASSPGSYNEQFF
TRBV27	18	TRBJ2-6	-	TRBD1	TGTGCCAGCAGTCTCCGGGACAGGGGACTTCCTGGGGCCAACGTCCTGACTTTC	CASSLRDRGLPGANVLTF
TRBV4-3	16	TRBJ1-2	-	-	TGCGCCAGCAGCCAAAAACCGGGTGGGGACGCGGGTGGCTACACCTTC	CASSQKPGGDAGGYTF
TRBV18	11	TRBJ2-7	-	-	TGTGCCAGCTCACCGACAGACGAGCAGTACTTC	CASSPTDEQYF
TRBV5-4	15	TRBJ2-7	-	-	TGTGCCAGCAGCCGGGGATCATGGAGCTCCTACGAGCAGTACTTC	CASSRGSWSSYEQYF
TRBV7-9	12	TRBJ1-2	few	-	TGTGCCAGCAGCTTAATAGGGGATGGCTACACCTTC	CASSLIGDGYTF
TRBV6-5	16	TRBJ1-1	-	TRBD1	TGTGCCAGCAGTTACTCAGCCGGGACAGGGAACACTGAAGCTTTCTTT	CASSYSAGTGNTEAFF
TRBV4-2	17	TRBJ2-5	-	-	TGTGCCAGCAGCCAAGGAGTCGACCCGGACTCCAGGGAGACCCAGTACTTC	CASSQGVDPDSRETQYF
TRBV6-1	18	TRBJ1-6	-	-	TGTGCCAGCAGTGGACCGGGACACACGGGGTCCTATAATTCACCCCTCCACTTT	CASSGPGHTGSYNSPLHF
TRBV14	12	TRBJ1-2	-	TRBD1	TGTGCCAGCAGCCAGGACAGGGAAGTCTCCACCTTC	CASSQDREVSTF
TRBV10-3	14	TRBJ1-4	-	TRBD1	TGTGCCATCAGTGTAGGGGGCGAGGGTGAAAAACTGTTTTTT	CAISVGGEGEKLFF
TRBV7-9	14	TRBJ1-1	-	-	TGTGCCAGCAGCTTAGTTCAAACGGGTACTGAAGCTTTCTTT	CASSLVQTGTEAFF
TRBV7-8	15	TRBJ1-4	-	TRBD1	TGTGCCAGCAGCCGGGGGACAGGGATAAATGAAAAACTGTTTTTT	CASSRGTGINEKLFF
TRBV7-2	15	TRBJ2-1	-	-	TGTGCCAGCAGGCCCAGGGTGAGCTCCTACAATGAGCAGTTCTTC	CASRPRVSSYNEQFF
TRBV5-1	15	TRBJ2-2	-	TRBD1	TGCGCCAGCAGCTTGGCCGGGACAGGGCTCGGGGAGCTGTTTTTT	CASSLAGTGLGELFF
TRBV5-8	14	TRBJ1-4	-	-	TGTGCCAGCAGCTTGGGGGTTTTTAATGAAAAACTGTTTTTT	CASSLGVFNEKLFF
TRBV5-4	16	TRBJ2-3	-	TRBD2	TGTGCCAGCAGCTGGGGACTAGCGGGGGGCACAGATACGCAGTATTTT	CASSWGLAGGTDTQYF
TRBV7-3	14	TRBJ2-2	-	TRBD2	TGTGCCAGCAGCAGACTAGCCGGGACCGGGGAGCTGTTTTTT	CASSRLAGTGELFF
TRBV7-6	14	TRBJ2-1	-	-	TGTGCCAGCAGCCCAATGGCGGCCAGCAATGAGCAGTTCTTC	CASSPMAASNEQFF
TRBV29-1	15	TRBJ1-1	-	-	TGCACCATTAATAGGGGGACCCACATGAACACTGAAGCTTTCTTT	CTINRGTHMNTEAFF
TRBV14	15	TRBJ2-5	-	TRBD1	TGTGCCAGCAGCATTGGACAGGGTTTGACAGAGACCCAGTACTTC	CASSIGQGLTETQYF
TRBV20-1	10	TRBJ2-5	-	-	TGCAGTGCTAGGGAAATGACCCAGTACTTC	CSAREMTQYF
TRBV4-1	16	TRBJ2-5	once	-	TGCGCCAGCAGCCAAGTGCCGGGCGAACCCTCGATGCCCCAGTACTTC	CASSQVPGEPSMPQYF
TRBV19	15	TRBJ2-3	once	TRBD1	TGTGCCAGTAAGAAGGACAGGGCAGCGGTTGGGACGCAGTATTTT	CASKKDRAAVGTQYF
TRBV7-3	14	TRBJ2-7	-	-	TGTGCCAGCAGCTTAACGGGGGGCAACTACGAGCAGTACTTC	CASSLTGGNYEQYF
TRBV19	13	TRBJ2-2	-	TRBD1	TGTGCCACCAACAGGGGGCAGGCCGGGGAGCTGTTTTTT	CATNRGQAGELFF
TRBV29-1	14	TRBJ1-3	-	-	TGCAGCGTTGAGGTGGGCTCCTCTGGAAACACCATATATTTT	CSVEVGSSGNTIYF
TRBV9	16	TRBJ2-2	-	-	TGTGCCAGCAGCGTAGCGGTACAGGCGAACACCGGGGAGCTGTTTTTT	CASSVAVQANTGELFF
TRBV27	13	TRBJ1-1	-	TRBD1	TGTGCCAGCATGACAGGGAGGAACACTGAAGCTTTCTTT	CASMTGRNTEAFF